Listed below are T cell receptor beta chains from one sample, sequenced in a study of blood T cell repertoires in COVID-19. Sequenced by immunoSEQ multiplex PCR; TCRdb stores in-frame clones only, minus some. The table includes 130,000 to 150,000 clones, roughly 89% detected once. Input material: PBMCs or T cells enriched from blood (not recorded which). The receptors were sampled from a woman aged 50 to 65 who had been exposed to COVID-19. Each CDR3 is given with its conserved first and last residue. The listing skips clone size in some rows; elsewhere it reads once, few, many or a size class.

v_call	j_call	clone_size	cdr3_aa
TRBV15	TRBJ1-6	NA	CATSSRAINSPLHF
TRBV27	TRBJ2-7	NA	CASSPRAYEQYF
TRBV19	TRBJ1-2	NA	CATSNYGYTF
TRBV4-3	TRBJ1-2	NA	CASSQGTGERVGYTF
TRBV5-1	TRBJ2-3	once	CASSFNPGDTDTQYF
TRBV27	TRBJ1-6	NA	CASSPPGVSNSPLHF
TRBV18	TRBJ2-2	NA	CASSPLQDTGELFF
TRBV5-1	TRBJ2-1	NA	CASSVVAGGHRQFF
TRBV19	TRBJ1-1	NA	CASQEFMNTEAFF
TRBV5-1	TRBJ1-2	once	CASSLKQGNYGYTF
TRBV2	TRBJ2-4	NA	CASRELLAGAKNIQYF
TRBV6-5	TRBJ2-7	NA	CASSRVAGGSYEQYF
TRBV7-8	TRBJ1-2	NA	CASSLEAGGSNYGYTF
TRBV11-2	TRBJ2-7	NA	CASSHVTVRAAYEQYF
TRBV4-1	TRBJ2-7	NA	CASSQGTSGGDWQYF
TRBV29-1	TRBJ2-2	NA	CSVSSGTGELFF
TRBV15	TRBJ2-5	NA	CATSRDMGGGSQETQYF
TRBV5-1	TRBJ2-5	few	CASSSSTVPGESQYF
TRBV11-2	TRBJ2-1	NA	CASSPTGRGRSYNEQFF
TRBV6-5	TRBJ1-6	NA	CASSYEGDDNSPLHF
TRBV3-1/TRBV3-2	TRBJ2-5	NA	CASSQLTGVLETQYF
TRBV19	TRBJ2-5	NA	CASSTGLLKTQYF
TRBV7-9	TRBJ2-7	NA	CASSSPGGAYEQYF
TRBV5-6	TRBJ1-2	NA	CASGGGTYYGYTF
TRBV14	TRBJ2-7	NA	CASSQVQGQGEQYF
TRBV7-7	TRBJ2-5	NA	CASTGGVQETQYF
TRBV7-3	TRBJ2-5	NA	CASSRGRGETQYF
TRBV18	TRBJ1-3	NA	CASSYSGDGNTIYF
TRBV6-1	TRBJ1-2	NA	CASSAYSPRVGNYGYTF
TRBV9	TRBJ2-2	NA	CASSVGQGTTGELFF
TRBV5-6	TRBJ2-7	NA	CASSFSGGRYEQYF
TRBV19	TRBJ2-4	NA	CASSLWGGQNIQYF
TRBV27	TRBJ1-1	NA	CASRSLGGAAEAFF
TRBV27	TRBJ1-5	once	CASSFGGRWNQPQHF
TRBV7-6	TRBJ2-5	once	CASSLAAQETQYF
TRBV6-2/TRBV6-3	TRBJ1-6	NA	CASSYSRGGSPLHF
TRBV18	TRBJ2-7	NA	CASSRQNYEQYF
TRBV4-1	TRBJ1-5	NA	CASSQPSGGHSNQPQHF
TRBV15	TRBJ1-6	NA	CATSTVNSPLHF
TRBV11-2	TRBJ1-1	NA	CASSLGPDRVAEAFF
TRBV11-3	TRBJ2-1	NA	CASSLTGVTYNEQFF
TRBV6-2/TRBV6-3	TRBJ1-1	NA	CASSLGARTEAFF
TRBV9	TRBJ1-4	NA	CASSVGATNEKLFF
TRBV5-1	TRBJ1-1	NA	CASSPDRVLMNTEAFF
TRBV9	TRBJ2-2	once	CASSVTPSGLAVGELFF
TRBV15	TRBJ2-7	NA	CATSRARQIIGSYEQYF
TRBV27	TRBJ1-2	few	CASSFKTGNYGYTF
TRBV4-3	TRBJ1-2	NA	CASSPTEGLSHGYTF
TRBV7-8	TRBJ1-4	NA	CASSPDRLINEKLFF
TRBV9	TRBJ2-1	few	CASSVDFREFYNEQFF
TRBV4-1	TRBJ1-3	NA	CASSQEPGRGPGNTIYF
TRBV10-3	TRBJ2-3	NA	CAISESTSGGGTDTQYF
TRBV3-1/TRBV3-2	TRBJ2-2	few	CASSIPGGELFF
TRBV12-3/TRBV12-4	TRBJ2-5	NA	CASGTTGTQYF